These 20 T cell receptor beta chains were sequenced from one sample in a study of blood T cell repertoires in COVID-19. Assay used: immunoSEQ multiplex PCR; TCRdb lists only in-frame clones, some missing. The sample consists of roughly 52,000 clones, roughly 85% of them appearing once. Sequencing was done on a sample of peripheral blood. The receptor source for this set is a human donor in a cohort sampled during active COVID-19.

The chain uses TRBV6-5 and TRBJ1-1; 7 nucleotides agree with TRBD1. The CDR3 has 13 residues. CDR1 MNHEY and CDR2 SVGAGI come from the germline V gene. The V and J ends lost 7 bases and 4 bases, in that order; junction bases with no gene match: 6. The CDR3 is CASTKTGTTEAFF. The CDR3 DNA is TGTGCCAGCACCAAGACAGGGACCACTGAAGCTTTCTTT.

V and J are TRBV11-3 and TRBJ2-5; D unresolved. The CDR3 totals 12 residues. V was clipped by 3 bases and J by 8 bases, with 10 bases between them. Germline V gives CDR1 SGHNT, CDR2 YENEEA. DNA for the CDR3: TGTGCCAGCAGCTTTGAGTCGAGAACCCAGTACTTC. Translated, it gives CASSFESRTQYF.

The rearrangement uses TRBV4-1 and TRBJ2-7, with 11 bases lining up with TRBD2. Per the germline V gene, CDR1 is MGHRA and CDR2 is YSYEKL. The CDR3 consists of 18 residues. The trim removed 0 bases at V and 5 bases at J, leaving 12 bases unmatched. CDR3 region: CASSQEASGRTNLHEQYF. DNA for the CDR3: TGCGCCAGCAGCCAAGAGGCTAGCGGGAGGACCAACCTCCACGAGCAGTACTTC.

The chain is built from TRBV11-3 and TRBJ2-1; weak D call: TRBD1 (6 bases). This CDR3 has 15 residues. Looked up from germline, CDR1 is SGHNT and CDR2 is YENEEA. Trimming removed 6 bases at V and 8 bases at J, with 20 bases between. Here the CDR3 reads CASSPPGRGRDEQFF. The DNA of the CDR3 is TGTGCCAGCAGTCCCCCTGGCAGGGGAAGGGATGAGCAGTTCTTC.

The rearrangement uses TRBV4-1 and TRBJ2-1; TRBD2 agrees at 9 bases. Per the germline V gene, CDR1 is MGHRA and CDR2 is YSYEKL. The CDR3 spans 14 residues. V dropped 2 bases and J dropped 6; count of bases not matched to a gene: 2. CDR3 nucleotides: TGCGCCAGCAGCCAACGCGGGAGGGTCAATGAGCAGTTCTTC. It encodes CASSQRGRVNEQFF.

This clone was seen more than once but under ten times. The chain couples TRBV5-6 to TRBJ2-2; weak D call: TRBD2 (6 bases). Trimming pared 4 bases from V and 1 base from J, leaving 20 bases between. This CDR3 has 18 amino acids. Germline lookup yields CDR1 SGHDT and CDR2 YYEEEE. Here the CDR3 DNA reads TGTGCCAGCAGCCCGCTGATTTGGAGGGGAAAGAACACCGGGGAGCTGTTTTTT. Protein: CASSPLIWRGKNTGELFF. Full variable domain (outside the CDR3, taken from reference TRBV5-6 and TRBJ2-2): DAGVTQSPTHLIKTRGQQVTLRCSPKSGHDTVSWYQQALGQGPQFIFQYYEEEERQRGNFPDRFSGHQFPNYSSELNVNALLLGDSALYLCASSPLIWRGKNTGELFFGEGSRLTVL.

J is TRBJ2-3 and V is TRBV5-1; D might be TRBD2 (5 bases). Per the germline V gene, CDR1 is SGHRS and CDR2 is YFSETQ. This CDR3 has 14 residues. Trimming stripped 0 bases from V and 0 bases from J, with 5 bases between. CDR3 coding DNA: TGCGCCAGCAGCTTGGGGACTAGCACAGATACGCAGTATTTT. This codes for CASSLGTSTDTQYF. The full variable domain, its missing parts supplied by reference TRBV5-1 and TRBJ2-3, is KAGVTQTPRYLIKTRGQQVTLSCSPISGHRSVSWYQQTPGQGLQFLFEYFSETQRNKGNFPGRFSGRQFSNSRSEMNVSTLELGDSALYLCASSLGTSTDTQYFGPGTRLTVL.

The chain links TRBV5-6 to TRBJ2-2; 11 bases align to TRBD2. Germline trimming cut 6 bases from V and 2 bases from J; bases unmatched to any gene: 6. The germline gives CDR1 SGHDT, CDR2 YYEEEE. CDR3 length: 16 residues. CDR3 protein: CASTPGLAANTGELFF. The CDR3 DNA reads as TGTGCCAGCACCCCGGGACTAGCGGCCAACACCGGGGAGCTGTTTTTT.

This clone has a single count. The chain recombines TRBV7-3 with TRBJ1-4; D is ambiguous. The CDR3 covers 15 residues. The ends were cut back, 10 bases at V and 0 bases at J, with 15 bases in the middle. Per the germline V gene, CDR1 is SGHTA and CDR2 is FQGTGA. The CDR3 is CATNQALATNEKLFF. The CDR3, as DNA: TGTGCCACTAACCAGGCACTTGCAACTAATGAAAAACTGTTTTTT.

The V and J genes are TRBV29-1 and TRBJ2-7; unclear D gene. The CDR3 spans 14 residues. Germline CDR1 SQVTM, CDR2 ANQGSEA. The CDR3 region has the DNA TGCAGGAAACCCCCAGGTCCGCACCCCCACGAGCAGTACTTC. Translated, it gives CRKPPGPHPHEQYF.

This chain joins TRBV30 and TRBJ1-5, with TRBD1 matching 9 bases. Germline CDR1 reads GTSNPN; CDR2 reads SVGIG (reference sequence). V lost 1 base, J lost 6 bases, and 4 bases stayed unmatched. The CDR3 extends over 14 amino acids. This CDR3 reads CAWSDTGGSQPQHF. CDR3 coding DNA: TGTGCCTGGAGTGACACAGGGGGCAGTCAGCCCCAGCATTTT.

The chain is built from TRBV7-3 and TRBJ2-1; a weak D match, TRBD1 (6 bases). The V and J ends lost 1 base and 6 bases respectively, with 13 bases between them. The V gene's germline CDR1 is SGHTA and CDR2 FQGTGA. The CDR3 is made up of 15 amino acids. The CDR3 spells CASSLNRDTFNEQFF. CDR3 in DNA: TGTGCCAGCAGCTTAAACCGGGACACTTTCAATGAGCAGTTCTTC. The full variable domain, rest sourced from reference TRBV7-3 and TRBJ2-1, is GAGVSQTPSNKVTEKGKYVELRCDPISGHTALYWYRQSLGQGPEFLIYFQGTGAADDSGLPNDRFFAVRPEGSVSTLKIQRTERGDSAVYLCASSLNRDTFNEQFFGPGTRLTVL.

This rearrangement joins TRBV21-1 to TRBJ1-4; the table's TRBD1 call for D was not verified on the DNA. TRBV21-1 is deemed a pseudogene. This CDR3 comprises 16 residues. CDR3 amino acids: CASSKVGLPTNEKLFF. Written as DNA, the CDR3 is TGTGCCAGCAGCAAAGTGGGCCTCCCAACTAATGAAAAACTGTTTTTT.

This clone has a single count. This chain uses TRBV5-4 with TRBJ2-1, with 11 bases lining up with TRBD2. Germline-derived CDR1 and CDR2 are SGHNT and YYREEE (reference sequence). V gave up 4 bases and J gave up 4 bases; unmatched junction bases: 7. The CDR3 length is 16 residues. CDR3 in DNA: TGTGCCAGCAGCCGTAGCGGGAGGGCCCGGTACAATGAGCAGTTCTTC. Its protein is CASSRSGRARYNEQFF.

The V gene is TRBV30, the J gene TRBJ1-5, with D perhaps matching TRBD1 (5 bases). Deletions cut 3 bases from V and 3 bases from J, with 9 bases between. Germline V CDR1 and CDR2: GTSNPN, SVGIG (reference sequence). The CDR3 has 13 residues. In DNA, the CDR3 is TGTGCCTGGAGGGGGGGGAACAATCAGCCCCAGCATTTT. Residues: CAWRGGNNQPQHF.

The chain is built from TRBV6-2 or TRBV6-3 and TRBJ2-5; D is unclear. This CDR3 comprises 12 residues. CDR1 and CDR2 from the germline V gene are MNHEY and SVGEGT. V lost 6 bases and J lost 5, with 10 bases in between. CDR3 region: CASSAGWETQYF. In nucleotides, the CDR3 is TGTGCCAGCAGCGCAGGTTGGGAGACCCAGTACTTC.

The chain's CDR3 is CASSVGLRGTGELFF. The DNA for the CDR3 is TGTGCCAGCAGCGTAGGTCTCAGGGGAACCGGGGAGCTGTTTTTT. V is TRBV9 and J is TRBJ2-2; maybe TRBD1 (6 bases). The germline V gene encodes CDR1 SGDLS and CDR2 YYNGEE. CDR3 length equals 15 residues. The ends were cut back, 0 bases at V and 5 bases at J, with 11 bases in the middle.

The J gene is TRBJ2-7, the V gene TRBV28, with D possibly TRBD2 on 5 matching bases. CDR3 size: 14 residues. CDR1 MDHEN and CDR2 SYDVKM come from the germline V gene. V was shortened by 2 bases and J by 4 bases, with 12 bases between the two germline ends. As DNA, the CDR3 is TGTGCCAGCAGTTTACGACCATCGGGGTACGAGCAGTACTTC. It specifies CASSLRPSGYEQYF.

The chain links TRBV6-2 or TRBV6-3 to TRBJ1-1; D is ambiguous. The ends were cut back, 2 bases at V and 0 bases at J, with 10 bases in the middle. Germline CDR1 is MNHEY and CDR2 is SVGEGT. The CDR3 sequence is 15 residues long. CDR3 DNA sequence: TGTGCCAGCAGTTACGCGATGTTCATGAACACTGAAGCTTTCTTT. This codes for CASSYAMFMNTEAFF.

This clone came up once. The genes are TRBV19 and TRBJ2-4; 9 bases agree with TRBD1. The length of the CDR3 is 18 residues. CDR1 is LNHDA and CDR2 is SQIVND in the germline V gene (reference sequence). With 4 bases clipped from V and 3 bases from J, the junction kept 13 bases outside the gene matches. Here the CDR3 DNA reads TGTGCCAGTAGTAGGATGGGAACAGGGGGCAAGGGCAAAAACATTCAGTACTTC. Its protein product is CASSRMGTGGKGKNIQYF.